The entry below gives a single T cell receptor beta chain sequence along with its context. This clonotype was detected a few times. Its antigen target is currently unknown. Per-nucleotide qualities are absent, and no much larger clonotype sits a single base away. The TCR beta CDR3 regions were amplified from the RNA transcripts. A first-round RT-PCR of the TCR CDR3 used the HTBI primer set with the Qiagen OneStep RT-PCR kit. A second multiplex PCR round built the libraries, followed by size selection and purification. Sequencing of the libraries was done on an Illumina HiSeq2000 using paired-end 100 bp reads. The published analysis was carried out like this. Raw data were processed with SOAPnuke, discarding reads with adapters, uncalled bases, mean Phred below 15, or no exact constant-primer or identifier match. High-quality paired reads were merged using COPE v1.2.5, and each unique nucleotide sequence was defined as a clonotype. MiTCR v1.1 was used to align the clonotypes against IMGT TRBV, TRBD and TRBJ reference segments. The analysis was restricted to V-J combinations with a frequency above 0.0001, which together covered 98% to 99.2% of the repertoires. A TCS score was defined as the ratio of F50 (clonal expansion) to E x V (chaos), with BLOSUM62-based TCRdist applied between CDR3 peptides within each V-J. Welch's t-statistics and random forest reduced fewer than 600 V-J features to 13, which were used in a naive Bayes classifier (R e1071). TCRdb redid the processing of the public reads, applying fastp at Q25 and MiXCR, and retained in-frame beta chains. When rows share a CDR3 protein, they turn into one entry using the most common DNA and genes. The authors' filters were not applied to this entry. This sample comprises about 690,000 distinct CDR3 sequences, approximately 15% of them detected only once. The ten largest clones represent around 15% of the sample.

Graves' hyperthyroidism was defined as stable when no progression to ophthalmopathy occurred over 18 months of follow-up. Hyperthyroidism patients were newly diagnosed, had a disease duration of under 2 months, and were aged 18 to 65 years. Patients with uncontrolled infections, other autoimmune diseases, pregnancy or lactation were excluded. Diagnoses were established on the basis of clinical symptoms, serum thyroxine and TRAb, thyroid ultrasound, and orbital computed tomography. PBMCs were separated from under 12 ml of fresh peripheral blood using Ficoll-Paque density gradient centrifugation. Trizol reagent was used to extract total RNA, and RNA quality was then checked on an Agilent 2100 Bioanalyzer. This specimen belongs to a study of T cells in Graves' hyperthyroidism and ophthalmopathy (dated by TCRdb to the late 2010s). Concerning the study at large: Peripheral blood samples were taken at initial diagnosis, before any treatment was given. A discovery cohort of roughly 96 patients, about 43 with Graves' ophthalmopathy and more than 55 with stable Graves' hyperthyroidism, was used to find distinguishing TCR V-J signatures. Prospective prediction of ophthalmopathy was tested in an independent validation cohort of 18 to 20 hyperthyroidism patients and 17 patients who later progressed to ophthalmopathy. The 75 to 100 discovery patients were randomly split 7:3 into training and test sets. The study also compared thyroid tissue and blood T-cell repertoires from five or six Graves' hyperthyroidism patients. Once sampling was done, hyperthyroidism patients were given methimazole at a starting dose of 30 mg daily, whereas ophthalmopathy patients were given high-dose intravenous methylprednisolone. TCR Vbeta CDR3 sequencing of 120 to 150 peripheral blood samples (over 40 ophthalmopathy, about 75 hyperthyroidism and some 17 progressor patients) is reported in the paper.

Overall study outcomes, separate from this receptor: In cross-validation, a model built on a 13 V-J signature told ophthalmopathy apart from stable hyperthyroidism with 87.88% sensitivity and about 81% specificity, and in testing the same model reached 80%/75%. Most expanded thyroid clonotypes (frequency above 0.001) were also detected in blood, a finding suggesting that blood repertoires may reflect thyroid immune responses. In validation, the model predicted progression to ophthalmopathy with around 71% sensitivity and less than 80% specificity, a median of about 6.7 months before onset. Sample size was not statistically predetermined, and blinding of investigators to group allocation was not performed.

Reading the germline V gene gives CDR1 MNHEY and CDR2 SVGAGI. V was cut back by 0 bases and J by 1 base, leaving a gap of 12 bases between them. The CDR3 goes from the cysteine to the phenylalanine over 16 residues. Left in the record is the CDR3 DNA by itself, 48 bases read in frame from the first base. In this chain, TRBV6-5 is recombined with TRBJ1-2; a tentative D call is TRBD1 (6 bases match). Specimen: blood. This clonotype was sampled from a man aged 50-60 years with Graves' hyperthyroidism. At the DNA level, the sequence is TGTGCCAGCAGTTACTCCCGGACAGATCTTAACTATGGCTACACCTTC. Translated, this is CASSYSRTDLNYGYTF.